The 9 T cell receptor beta chains listed next were all sequenced from one sample in a study of blood T cell repertoires in COVID-19. The protocol was immunoSEQ multiplex PCR, while the TCRdb copy is restricted to in-frame clones and leaves out a portion. This sample has roughly 200,000 clones; over 75% occur once, and the top ten carry approximately 13%. Material: peripheral blood. The receptors stem from a man aged 50-60 years who had recovered from COVID-19.

The chain combines TRBV13 with TRBJ2-3, with 11 bases that match TRBD2. V shed 3 bases and J 1 base; nucleotides not matched to a gene: 6. Germline-derived CDR1 and CDR2 are PRHDT and FYEKMQ (reference sequence). The CDR3 sequence is 17 residues long. The CDR3 reads CASSFRIAGGGTDTQYF. CDR3 DNA sequence: TGTGCCAGCAGCTTCCGAATAGCGGGAGGGGGCACAGATACGCAGTATTTT. The full variable domain, its missing parts supplied by reference TRBV13 and TRBJ2-3, is AAGVIQSPRHLIKEKRETATLKCYPIPRHDTVYWYQQGPGQDPQFLISFYEKMQSDKGSIPDRFSAQQFSDYHSELNMSSLELGDSALYFCASSFRIAGGGTDTQYFGPGTRLTVL.

CDR3 coding DNA: TGTGCCAGCAGTGAACTAGCGGGAGGTTCTTCCCACGAGCAGTACTTC. Its translation: CASSELAGGSSHEQYF. The chain employs TRBV25-1 and TRBJ2-7; 11 bases map to TRBD2. CDR1 and CDR2 (germline): MGHDK, SYGVNS. The CDR3 length is 16 residues. Unmatched junction bases numbered 8, after V lost 2 bases and J lost 5 bases.

The rearrangement uses TRBV18 and TRBJ2-5, with D possibly being TRBD2 (6 bases). Germline V CDR1 and CDR2: KGHSH, LQKENI. Trimming took off 5 bases at V and 2 bases at J, with 12 bases between the two ends. The CDR3 length is 14 residues. The CDR3, as DNA: TGTGCCAGCTCAGTCTTTCGGGGGCAAGAGACCCAGTACTTC. It translates to CASSVFRGQETQYF.

On this clone: A read error may be the cause here, since a much bigger clone is one base away. This rearrangement joins TRBV27 to TRBJ2-2, with D perhaps matching TRBD2 (5 bases). This CDR3 has 13 residues. V lost 3 bases and J 5 bases, leaving 7 bases between the germline ends. Germline-derived CDR1 and CDR2 are MNHEY and SMNVEV (reference sequence). The CDR3 DNA sequence: TGTGCCAGCAGTTTTAGGAGGACCGGGGAGCTGTTTTTT. Protein: CASSFRRTGELFF.

V gene TRBV9 combines with J gene TRBJ2-6; 8 bases match TRBD2. With V trimmed by 0 bases and J by 0 bases, 5 bases remained unmatched. Germline V gene data show CDR1 as SGDLS and CDR2 as YYNGEE. The CDR3 has 18 residues. For the CDR3, the DNA is TGTGCCAGCAGCGTAGAGGCGGGAGGTTCCTCTGGGGCCAACGTCCTGACTTTC. Encoded protein: CASSVEAGGSSGANVLTF.

This clone was seen only a few times. This sequence joins TRBV30 and TRBJ2-5; a possible D gene is TRBD1 (7 bases). The germline V gene has CDR1 GTSNPN and CDR2 SVGIG (reference sequence). Trimming removed 3 bases at V and 4 bases at J, with 15 bases between. The CDR3 is 14 residues long. The CDR3 DNA reads TGTGCCTGGAGCGCGGGGACAGCTCGAGAGACCCAGTACTTC. The encoded protein is CAWSAGTARETQYF.

The chain uses TRBV15 and TRBJ2-1, with 7 bases aligning to TRBD2. The ends lost 0 bases at V and 10 bases at J; junction bases unmatched: 6. The germline CDR1 and CDR2 sequences are LNHNV and YYDKDF (reference sequence). This CDR3 is built from 14 residues. The CDR3 bases are TGTGCCACCAGCAGAGATTTGGGGCGGGGGGAGCAGTTCTTC. Protein product: CATSRDLGRGEQFF.

DNA for the CDR3: TGTGCCAGCAGACCAGAGGGGGATTATGGCTACACCTTC. It yields the protein CASRPEGDYGYTF. V is TRBV28 and J is TRBJ1-2, with D possibly matching TRBD1 (6 bases). V lost 6 bases and J 5 bases, leaving 13 bases between the germline ends. Germline V CDR1 and CDR2: MDHEN, SYDVKM. There are 13 residues in the CDR3.

This sequence joins TRBV29-1 and TRBJ2-1; 8 nucleotides match TRBD1. Germline CDR1 and CDR2: SQVTM and ANQGSEA. The CDR3 length is 12 residues. The trim removed 7 bases at V and 8 bases at J, leaving 7 bases unmatched. CDR3 DNA sequence: TGCAGCGCCCTGGCAGGGGGCTATGAGCAGTTCTTC. Amino acid sequence: CSALAGGYEQFF.